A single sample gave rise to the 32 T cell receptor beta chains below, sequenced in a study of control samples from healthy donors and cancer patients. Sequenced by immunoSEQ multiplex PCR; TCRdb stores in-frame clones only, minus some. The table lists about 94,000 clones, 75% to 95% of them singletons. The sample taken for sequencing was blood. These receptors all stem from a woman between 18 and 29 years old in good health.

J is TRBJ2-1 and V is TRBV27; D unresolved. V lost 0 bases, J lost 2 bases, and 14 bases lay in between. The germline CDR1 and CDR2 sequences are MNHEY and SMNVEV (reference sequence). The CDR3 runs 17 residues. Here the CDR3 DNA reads TGTGCCAGCAGTTTATCGTCCGGGCCCCCTCCCTACAATGAGCAGTTCTTC. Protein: CASSLSSGPPPYNEQFF.

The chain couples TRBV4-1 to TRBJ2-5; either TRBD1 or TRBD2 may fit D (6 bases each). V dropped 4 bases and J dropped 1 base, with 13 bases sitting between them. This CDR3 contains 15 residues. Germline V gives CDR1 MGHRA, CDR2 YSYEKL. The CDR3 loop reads CASSLEGGGQETQYF. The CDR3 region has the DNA TGCGCCAGCAGCCTCGAGGGGGGTGGCCAAGAGACCCAGTACTTC.

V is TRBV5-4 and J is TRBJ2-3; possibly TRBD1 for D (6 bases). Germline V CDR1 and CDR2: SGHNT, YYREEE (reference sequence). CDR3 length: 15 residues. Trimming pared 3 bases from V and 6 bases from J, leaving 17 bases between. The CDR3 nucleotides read TGTGCCAGCAGCTCAGGGGTTTCGCGGTCGGATACGCAGTATTTT. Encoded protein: CASSSGVSRSDTQYF.

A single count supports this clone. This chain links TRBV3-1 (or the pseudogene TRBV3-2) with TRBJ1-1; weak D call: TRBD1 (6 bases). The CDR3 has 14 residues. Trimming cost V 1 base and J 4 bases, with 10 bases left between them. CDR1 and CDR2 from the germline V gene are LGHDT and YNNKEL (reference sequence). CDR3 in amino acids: CASSQAGDGTEAFF. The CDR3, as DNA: TGTGCCAGCAGCCAAGCAGGGGATGGCACTGAAGCTTTCTTT.

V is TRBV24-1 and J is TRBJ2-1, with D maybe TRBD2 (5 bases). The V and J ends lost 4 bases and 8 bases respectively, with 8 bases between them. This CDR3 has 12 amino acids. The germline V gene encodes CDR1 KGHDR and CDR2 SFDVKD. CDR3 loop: CATSDSGDEQFF. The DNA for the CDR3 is TGTGCCACCAGTGACTCCGGGGATGAGCAGTTCTTC.

CDR3 protein: CASSVSRGGTEAFF. CDR3 DNA sequence: TGTGCCAGCAGTGTGAGCAGGGGTGGGACTGAAGCTTTCTTT. V and J are TRBV2 and TRBJ1-1, with D possibly TRBD1 on 6 matching bases. CDR3 length: 14 residues. Germline V gene lookup returns CDR1 SNHLY and CDR2 FYNNEI. V was shortened by 4 bases and J by 5 bases, with 14 bases between the two germline ends.

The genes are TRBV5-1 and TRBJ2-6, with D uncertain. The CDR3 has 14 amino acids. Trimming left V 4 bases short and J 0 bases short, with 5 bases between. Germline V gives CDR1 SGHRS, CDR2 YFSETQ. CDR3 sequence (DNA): TGCGCCAGCAGCCTTCCCTCTGGGGCCAACGTCCTGACTTTC. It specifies CASSLPSGANVLTF.

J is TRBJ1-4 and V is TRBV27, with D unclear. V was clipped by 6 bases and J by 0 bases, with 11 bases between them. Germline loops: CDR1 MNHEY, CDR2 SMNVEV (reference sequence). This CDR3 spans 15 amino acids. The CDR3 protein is CASSPGVATNEKLFF. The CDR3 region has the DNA TGTGCCAGCAGCCCCGGAGTAGCAACTAATGAAAAACTGTTTTTT.

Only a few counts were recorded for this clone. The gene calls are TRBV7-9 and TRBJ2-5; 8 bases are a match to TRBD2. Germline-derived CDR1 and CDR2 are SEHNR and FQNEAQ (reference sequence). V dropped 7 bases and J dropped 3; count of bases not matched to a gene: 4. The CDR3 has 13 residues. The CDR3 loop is CASTRGLEETQYF. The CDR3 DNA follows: TGTGCCAGCACCCGGGGACTAGAAGAGACCCAGTACTTC. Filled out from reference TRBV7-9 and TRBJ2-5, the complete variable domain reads DTGVSQNPRHKITKRGQNVTFRCDPISEHNRLYWYRQTLGQGPEFLTYFQNEAQLEKSRLLSDRFSAERPKGSFSTLEIQRTEQGDSAMYLCASTRGLEETQYFGPGTRLLVL.

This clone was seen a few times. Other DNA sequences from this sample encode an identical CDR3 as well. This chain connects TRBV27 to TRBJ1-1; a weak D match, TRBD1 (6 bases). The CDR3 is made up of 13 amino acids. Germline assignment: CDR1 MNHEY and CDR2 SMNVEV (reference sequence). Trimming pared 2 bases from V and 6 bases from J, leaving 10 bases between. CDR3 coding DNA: TGTGCCAGCAGTTTAGGGGGCGGCGCTGAAGCTTTCTTT. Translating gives CASSLGGGAEAFF.

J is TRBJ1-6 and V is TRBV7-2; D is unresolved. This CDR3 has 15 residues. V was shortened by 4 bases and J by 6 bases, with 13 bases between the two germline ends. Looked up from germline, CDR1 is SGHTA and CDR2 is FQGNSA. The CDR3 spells CASSYEVMGNSPLHF. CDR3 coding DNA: TGTGCCAGCAGCTACGAGGTAATGGGTAATTCACCCCTCCACTTT. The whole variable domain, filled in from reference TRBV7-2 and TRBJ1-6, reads GAGVSQSPSNKVTEKGKDVELRCDPISGHTALYWYRQSLGQGLEFLIYFQGNSAPDKSGLPSDRFSAERTGGSVSTLTIQRTQQEDSAVYLCASSYEVMGNSPLHFGNGTRLTVT.

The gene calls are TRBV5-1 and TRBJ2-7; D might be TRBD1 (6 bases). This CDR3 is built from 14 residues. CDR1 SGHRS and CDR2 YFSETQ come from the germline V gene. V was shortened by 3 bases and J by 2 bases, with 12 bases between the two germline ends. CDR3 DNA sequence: TGCGCCAGCAGCTCCGGGACAACTGCCTACGAGCAGTACTTC. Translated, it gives CASSSGTTAYEQYF.

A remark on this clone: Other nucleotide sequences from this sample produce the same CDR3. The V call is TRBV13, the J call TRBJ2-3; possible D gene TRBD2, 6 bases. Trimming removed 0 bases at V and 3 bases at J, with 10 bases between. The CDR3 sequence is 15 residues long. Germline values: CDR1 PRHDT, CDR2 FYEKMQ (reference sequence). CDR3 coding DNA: TGTGCCAGCAGCTTAGGGGGGAGGTCAACAGATACGCAGTATTTT. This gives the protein CASSLGGRSTDTQYF.

The CDR3 spells CASSLNRAFLGNTIYF. As DNA, the CDR3 is TGTGCCAGCAGCCTCAACAGGGCGTTTCTTGGAAACACCATATATTTT. This chain uses TRBV16 with TRBJ1-3, with a weak D call TRBD1 (6 bases). The CDR3 is made up of 16 amino acids. The V end lost 4 bases, the J end lost 3 bases, and 16 bases lay between the germline ends. Germline V gene sequence: CDR1 KGHSY, CDR2 FQNENV.

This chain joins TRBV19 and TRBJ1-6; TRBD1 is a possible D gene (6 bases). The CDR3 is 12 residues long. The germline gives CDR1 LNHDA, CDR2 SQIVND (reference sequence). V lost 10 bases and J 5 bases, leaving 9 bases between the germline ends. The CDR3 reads CATRDNNSPLHF. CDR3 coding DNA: TGTGCCACTCGGGACAATAATTCACCCCTCCACTTT.

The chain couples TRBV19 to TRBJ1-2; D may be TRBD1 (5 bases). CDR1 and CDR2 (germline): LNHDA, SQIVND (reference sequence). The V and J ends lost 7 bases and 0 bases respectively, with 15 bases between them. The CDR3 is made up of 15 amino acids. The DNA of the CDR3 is TGTGCCAGTAACCCGACGGGACGATCTAACTATGGCTACACCTTC. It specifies CASNPTGRSNYGYTF. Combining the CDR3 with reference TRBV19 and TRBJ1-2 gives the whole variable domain DGGITQSPKYLFRKEGQNVTLSCEQNLNHDAMYWYRQDPGQGLRLIYYSQIVNDFQKGDIAEGYSVSREKKESFPLTVTSAQKNPTAFYLCASNPTGRSNYGYTFGSGTRLTVV.

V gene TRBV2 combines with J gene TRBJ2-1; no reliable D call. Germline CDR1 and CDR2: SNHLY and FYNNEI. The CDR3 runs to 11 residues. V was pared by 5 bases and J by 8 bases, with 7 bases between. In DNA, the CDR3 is TGTGCCAGCAGTTCATCCTATGAGCAGTTCTTC. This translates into CASSSSYEQFF.

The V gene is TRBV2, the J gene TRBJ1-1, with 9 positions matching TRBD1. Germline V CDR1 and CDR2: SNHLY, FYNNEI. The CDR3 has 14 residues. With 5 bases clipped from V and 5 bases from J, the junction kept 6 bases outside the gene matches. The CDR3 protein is CASSTGGDRTEAFF. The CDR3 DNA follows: TGTGCCAGCAGTACAGGGGGCGATAGGACTGAAGCTTTCTTT.

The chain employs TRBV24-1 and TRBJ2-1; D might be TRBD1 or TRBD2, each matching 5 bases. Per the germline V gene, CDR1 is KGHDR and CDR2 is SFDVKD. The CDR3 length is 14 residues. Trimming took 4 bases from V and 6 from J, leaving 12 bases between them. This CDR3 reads CATSDPGPVNEQFF. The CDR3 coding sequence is TGTGCCACCAGTGACCCGGGACCGGTCAATGAGCAGTTCTTC.

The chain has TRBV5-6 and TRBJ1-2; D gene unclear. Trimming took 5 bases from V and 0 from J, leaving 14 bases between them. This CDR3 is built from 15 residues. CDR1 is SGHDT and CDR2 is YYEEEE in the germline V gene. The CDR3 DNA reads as TGTGCCAGCAGACCAGAGGACCCAACTAACTATGGCTACACCTTC. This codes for CASRPEDPTNYGYTF.

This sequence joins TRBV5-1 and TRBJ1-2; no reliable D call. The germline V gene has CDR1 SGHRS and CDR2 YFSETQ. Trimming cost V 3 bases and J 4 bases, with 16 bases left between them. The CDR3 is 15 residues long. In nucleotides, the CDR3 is TGCGCCAGCAGCTCCCTAGGAATCGGACCCTATGGCTACACCTTC. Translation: CASSSLGIGPYGYTF.

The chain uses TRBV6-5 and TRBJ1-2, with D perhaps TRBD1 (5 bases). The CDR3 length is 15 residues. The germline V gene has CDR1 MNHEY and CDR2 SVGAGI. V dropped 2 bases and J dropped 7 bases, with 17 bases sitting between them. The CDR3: CASSYIGEGVGGYTF. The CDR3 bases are TGTGCCAGCAGTTACATCGGGGAAGGGGTTGGTGGCTACACCTTC.

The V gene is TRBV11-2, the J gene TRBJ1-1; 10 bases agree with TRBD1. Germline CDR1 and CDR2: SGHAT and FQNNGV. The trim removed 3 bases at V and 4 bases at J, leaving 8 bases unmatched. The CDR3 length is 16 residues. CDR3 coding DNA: TGTGCCAGCAGCTTCTCGACAGGGGGCATAAGCACTGAAGCTTTCTTT. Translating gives CASSFSTGGISTEAFF. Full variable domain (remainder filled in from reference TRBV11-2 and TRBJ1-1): EAGVAQSPRYKIIEKRQSVAFWCNPISGHATLYWYQQILGQGPKLLIQFQNNGVVDDSQLPKDRFSAERLKGVDSTLKIQPAKLEDSAVYLCASSFSTGGISTEAFFGQGTRLTVV.

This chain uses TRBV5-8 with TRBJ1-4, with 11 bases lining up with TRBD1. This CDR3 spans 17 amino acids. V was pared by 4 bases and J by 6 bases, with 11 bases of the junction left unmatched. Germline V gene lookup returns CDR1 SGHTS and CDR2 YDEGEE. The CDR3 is CASSHTGQGDDDEKLFF. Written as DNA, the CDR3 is TGTGCCAGCAGCCACACGGGACAGGGGGACGATGATGAAAAACTGTTTTTT.

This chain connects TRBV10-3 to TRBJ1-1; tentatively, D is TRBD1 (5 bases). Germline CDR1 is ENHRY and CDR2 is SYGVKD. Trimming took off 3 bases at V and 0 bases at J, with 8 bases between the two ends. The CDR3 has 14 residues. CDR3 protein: CAISDGTLNTEAFF. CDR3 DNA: TGTGCCATCAGTGACGGGACTTTGAACACTGAAGCTTTCTTT.

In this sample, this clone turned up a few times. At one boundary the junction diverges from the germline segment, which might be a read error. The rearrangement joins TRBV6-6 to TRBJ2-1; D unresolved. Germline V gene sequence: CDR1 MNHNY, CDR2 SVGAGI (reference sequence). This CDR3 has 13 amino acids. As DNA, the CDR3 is TGTGCCAGCAGTTCCGGAGATTCTAGGGTAATGCTCTTC. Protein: CASSSGDSRVMLF.

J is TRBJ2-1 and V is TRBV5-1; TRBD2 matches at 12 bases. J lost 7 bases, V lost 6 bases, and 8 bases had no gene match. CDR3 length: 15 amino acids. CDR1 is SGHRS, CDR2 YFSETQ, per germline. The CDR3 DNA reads TGCGCCAGCAAGACTCTAGCGGGGGGGCTGAATGAGCAGTTCTTC. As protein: CASKTLAGGLNEQFF.

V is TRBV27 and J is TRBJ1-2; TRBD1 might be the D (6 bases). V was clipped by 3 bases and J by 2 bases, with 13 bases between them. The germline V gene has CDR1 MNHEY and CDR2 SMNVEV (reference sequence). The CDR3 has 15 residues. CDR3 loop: CASSLAGTSNYGYTF. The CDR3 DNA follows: TGTGCCAGCAGTTTGGCGGGGACATCCAACTATGGCTACACCTTC.

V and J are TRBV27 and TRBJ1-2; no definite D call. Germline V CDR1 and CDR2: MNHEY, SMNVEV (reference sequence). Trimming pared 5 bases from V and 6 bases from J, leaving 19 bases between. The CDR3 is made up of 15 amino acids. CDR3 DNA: TGTGCCAGCAGTACCCCGGCAGGAGGTATAGATGGCTACACCTTC. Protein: CASSTPAGGIDGYTF.

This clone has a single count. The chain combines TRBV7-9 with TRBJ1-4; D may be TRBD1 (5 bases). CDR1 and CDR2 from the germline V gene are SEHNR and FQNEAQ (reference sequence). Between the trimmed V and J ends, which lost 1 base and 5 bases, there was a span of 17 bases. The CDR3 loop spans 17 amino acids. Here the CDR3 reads CASSLVPGGFRNEKLFF. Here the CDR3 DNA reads TGTGCCAGCAGCTTAGTCCCTGGGGGGTTTCGGAATGAAAAACTGTTTTTT.

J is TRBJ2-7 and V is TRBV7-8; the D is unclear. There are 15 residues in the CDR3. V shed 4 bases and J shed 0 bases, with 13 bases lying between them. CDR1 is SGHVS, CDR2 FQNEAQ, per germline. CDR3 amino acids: CASSSTPDNSYEQYF. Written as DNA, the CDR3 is TGTGCCAGCAGCTCCACACCTGACAACTCCTACGAGCAGTACTTC.

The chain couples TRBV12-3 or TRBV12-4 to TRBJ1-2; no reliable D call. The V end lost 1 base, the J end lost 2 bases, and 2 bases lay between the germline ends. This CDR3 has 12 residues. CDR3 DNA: TGTGCCAGCAGTTTAGTGAACTATGGCTACACCTTC. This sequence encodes CASSLVNYGYTF.